The rows below give T cell receptor beta chains drawn from one sample of a study of blood T cells in healthy people across ages. In TCRdb, the 5' RACE reads were re-called with MiXCR into one record per CDR3 protein. Of around 1.5 million distinct CDR3 sequences listed, around 55% are singletons. Sequencing input: blood. Every receptor here comes from a man younger than 35 in good health. Each CDR3 is given with its conserved first and last residue. D genes are given only for firm matches. Clone size is given for some rows only: seen once, a few or many times, or a class if the clone is expanded.

v_gene	j_gene	abundance	d_gene	CDR3aa	CDR3nt
TRBV20-1	TRBJ2-5	.	.	CSASVQETQETQYF	TGCAGTGCTAGTGTCCAGGAAACCCAAGAGACCCAGTACTTC
TRBV7-6	TRBJ2-5	few	TRBD2	CASSFRRTSEETQYF	TGTGCCAGCAGCTTCCGAAGGACTAGCGAAGAGACCCAGTACTTC
TRBV7-2	TRBJ2-1	few	.	CASSLEVAEQFF	TGTGCCAGCAGCTTAGAGGTTGCTGAGCAGTTCTTC
TRBV12-3/TRBV12-4	TRBJ1-2	few	.	CASASGTDGYTF	TGTGCCAGCGCCTCCGGGACGGATGGCTACACCTTC
TRBV10-2	TRBJ2-7	few	TRBD2	CASRDPDSGRYEQYF	TGCGCCAGCAGGGACCCCGATAGCGGGAGATACGAGCAGTACTTC
TRBV5-1	TRBJ2-7	.	.	CASSHVSRGSYEQYF	TGCGCCAGCAGCCACGTGAGCAGGGGATCCTACGAGCAGTACTTC
TRBV6-5	TRBJ2-1	few	.	CASGKGGYEQFF	TGTGCCAGCGGTAAGGGGGGCTATGAGCAGTTCTTC
TRBV7-2	TRBJ1-4	.	.	CASSSALGNEKLFF	TGTGCCAGCAGCTCCGCGTTGGGGAATGAAAAACTGTTTTTT
TRBV7-9	TRBJ2-3	.	TRBD1	CASSPRAGGLISTDTQYF	TGTGCCAGCAGCCCCCGAGCAGGGGGCCTAATCTCCACAGATACGCAGTATTTT
TRBV4-1	TRBJ2-5	.	.	CASSQLVLGTPESETQYF	TGCGCCAGCAGCCAGCTAGTATTGGGGACACCGGAATCAGAGACCCAGTACTTC
TRBV20-1	TRBJ2-3	.	TRBD1	CSAHQGDPQYF	TGCAGTGCTCACCAGGGGGATCCGCAGTATTTT
TRBV20-1	TRBJ2-7	.	.	CSAPGLAGEQYF	TGCAGTGCTCCGGGGCTAGCCGGGGAGCAGTACTTC
TRBV12-3/TRBV12-4	TRBJ2-7	.	.	CASSLAQDGPYYEQYF	TGTGCCAGCAGTTTAGCGCAGGATGGACCTTACTACGAGCAGTACTTC
TRBV9	TRBJ1-1	.	TRBD1	CASSVGDRGQTEAFF	TGTGCCAGCAGCGTAGGGGACAGGGGGCAAACTGAAGCTTTCTTT
TRBV29-1	TRBJ2-3	.	.	CSVAPLGGTDTQYF	TGCAGCGTCGCTCCCCTGGGAGGTACAGATACGCAGTATTTT
TRBV4-1	TRBJ2-7	.	.	CASSHLTVSYEQYF	TGCGCCAGCAGCCACCTGACAGTCTCCTACGAGCAGTACTTC
TRBV7-8	TRBJ2-2	.	TRBD2	CASSLAGTSGRPGELFF	TGTGCCAGCAGCTTAGCGGGGACTAGCGGGAGACCCGGGGAGCTGTTTTTT
TRBV28	TRBJ1-2	few	.	CASSSLPGRRGPPYGYTF	TGTGCCAGCAGTTCACTCCCCGGTAGGAGGGGCCCACCCTATGGCTACACCTTC
TRBV20-1	TRBJ2-3	.	TRBD2	CSASGVGSDTQYF	TGCAGCGCTAGCGGGGTCGGTTCAGATACGCAGTATTTT
TRBV5-1	TRBJ1-3	few	.	CASSLEPGRTGNTIYF	TGCGCCAGCAGCTTGGAGCCGGGACGGACTGGAAACACCATATATTTT
TRBV6-1	TRBJ2-3	.	TRBD2	CASSLSLAGGHKRTDTQYF	TGTGCCAGCAGCCTCAGTCTAGCGGGGGGGCACAAGCGCACAGATACGCAGTATTTT
TRBV20-1	TRBJ1-5	.	.	CSSGRNNQPQHF	TGCAGTTCCGGGAGGAACAATCAGCCCCAGCATTTT
TRBV20-1	TRBJ1-2	.	.	CSASSGITFYGYTF	TGCAGTGCTAGTTCAGGGATCACCTTCTATGGCTACACCTTC
TRBV5-5	TRBJ2-3	.	.	CASSPGAVPDTQYF	TGTGCCAGCAGCCCAGGCGCCGTTCCAGATACGCAGTATTTT
TRBV20-1	TRBJ2-7	.	TRBD2	CSATSGRAGAYEQYF	TGCAGTGCAACTAGCGGAAGGGCCGGGGCCTACGAGCAGTACTTC
TRBV20-1	TRBJ2-2	.	TRBD1	CSAAGTGGTGELFF	TGCAGTGCTGCCGGGACAGGGGGCACCGGGGAGCTGTTTTTT
TRBV14	TRBJ2-1	.	.	CASSQESGPYNEQFF	TGTGCCAGCAGCCAAGAGAGCGGTCCCTACAATGAGCAGTTCTTC